Listed below are T cell receptor beta chains from one sample, sequenced in a study of human T cells and chemical hapten exposure. TCRdb re-called the RACE reads through MiXCR, storing one row per CDR3 protein. The data hold over 100,000 distinct CDR3 sequences, with approximately 10% observed a single time. The specimen was whole blood. Every receptor here comes from a male donor in good health. Some clones in this sample may be carry-over from other donors' samples. The CDR3 runs from the conserved cysteine through the conserved F or W. A D gene is named only where the DNA matches it firmly. Size is stated for part of the rows, as once, few or many counts, or as a class when the clone is expanded.

V: TRBV4-1; size: -; J: TRBJ2-2; D: TRBD2; CDR3: CASSQDPRASGSRDTGELFF; DNA: TGCGCCAGCAGCCAAGATCCTCGGGCTAGCGGGAGCCGTGACACCGGGGAGCTGTTTTTT
V: TRBV20-1; size: -; J: TRBJ2-6; D: -; CDR3: CSAPGAAGANVLTF; DNA: TGCAGTGCTCCAGGGGCTGCCGGGGCCAACGTCCTGACTTTC
V: TRBV20-1; size: few; J: TRBJ2-5; D: TRBD1; CDR3: CSARYLDRAQETQYF; DNA: TGCAGTGCTAGATACCTGGACAGGGCCCAAGAGACCCAGTACTTC
V: TRBV6-1; size: many; J: TRBJ1-6; D: TRBD1; CDR3: CASSDDRVCCSPLHF; DNA: TGTGCCAGCAGTGACGACAGGGTTTGCTGTTCACCCCTCCACTTT
V: TRBV12-3/TRBV12-4; size: -; J: TRBJ1-6; D: -; CDR3: CASTSSETNSPLHF; DNA: TGTGCCAGCACCTCCTCGGAGACCAATTCACCCCTCCACTTT
V: TRBV2; size: -; J: TRBJ1-6; D: TRBD1; CDR3: CASNPPRQGSPLHF; DNA: TGTGCCAGCAACCCCCCCAGACAGGGATCACCCCTCCACTTT
V: TRBV3-1; size: few; J: TRBJ2-7; D: TRBD2; CDR3: CASSPGLAGAEQYF; DNA: TGTGCCAGCAGCCCCGGACTAGCGGGAGCCGAGCAGTACTTC
V: TRBV27; size: many; J: TRBJ1-1; D: -; CDR3: CASSSGFDTEAFF; DNA: TGTGCCAGCAGTTCCGGGTTCGACACTGAAGCTTTCTTT
V: TRBV7-9; size: -; J: TRBJ2-7; D: -; CDR3: CASSLGLGSGNEQYF; DNA: TGTGCCAGCAGCTTAGGTCTCGGTAGTGGGAACGAGCAGTACTTC
V: TRBV20-1; size: once; J: TRBJ2-7; D: TRBD2; CDR3: CSARTGGGSYEQYF; DNA: TGCAGTGCGCGGACGGGAGGGGGCTCCTACGAGCAGTACTTC
V: TRBV20-1; size: -; J: TRBJ2-1; D: TRBD1; CDR3: CSASDRVTYNEQFF; DNA: TGCAGTGCCTCGGACAGGGTCACCTACAATGAGCAGTTCTTC
V: TRBV5-1; size: few; J: TRBJ1-6; D: TRBD1; CDR3: CASSPGDRDNSPLHF; DNA: TGCGCCAGCAGCCCGGGGGACAGGGATAATTCACCCCTCCACTTT
V: TRBV20-1; size: many; J: TRBJ2-7; D: -; CDR3: CSARDRNDYEQYF; DNA: TGCAGTGCTAGAGATCGGAACGACTACGAGCAGTACTTC
V: TRBV7-8; size: many; J: TRBJ1-2; D: -; CDR3: CASMGLANYGYTF; DNA: TGTGCCAGCATGGGGTTAGCTAACTATGGCTACACCTTC
V: TRBV10-3; size: -; J: TRBJ2-6; D: -; CDR3: CAISESKSGANVLTF; DNA: TGTGCCATCAGTGAGTCGAAGTCTGGGGCCAACGTCCTGACTTTC
V: TRBV7-9; size: few; J: TRBJ2-4; D: -; CDR3: CASSDSAGQPIQYF; DNA: TGTGCCAGCAGCGATAGCGCGGGACAGCCGATTCAGTACTTC
V: TRBV2; size: few; J: TRBJ1-2; D: -; CDR3: CASSEAGGGYGYTF; DNA: TGTGCCAGCAGTGAAGCGGGAGGGGGATATGGCTACACCTTC
V: TRBV27; size: -; J: TRBJ2-6; D: TRBD2; CDR3: CASSLGTSWMISGANVLTF; DNA: TGTGCCAGCAGTTTAGGGACTAGCTGGATGATCTCTGGGGCCAACGTCCTGACTTTC
V: TRBV25-1; size: few; J: TRBJ1-2; D: -; CDR3: CASSPSPGAVQEGYTF; DNA: TGTGCCAGCAGTCCATCGCCCGGGGCTGTGCAAGAAGGCTACACCTTC
V: TRBV6-5; size: few; J: TRBJ2-7; D: TRBD2; CDR3: CASSYSSVGGDTFYEQYF; DNA: TGTGCCAGCAGTTACTCGAGCGTCGGGGGGGACACTTTTTACGAGCAGTACTTC
V: TRBV14; size: -; J: TRBJ2-3; D: TRBD1; CDR3: CASSQTQDREPTDTQYF; DNA: TGTGCCAGCAGCCAAACCCAGGACAGGGAACCGACAGATACGCAGTATTTT
V: TRBV18; size: many; J: TRBJ1-1; D: -; CDR3: CASSSGNLLTNTEAFF; DNA: TGTGCCAGCTCCTCGGGCAACCTTCTAACGAACACTGAAGCTTTCTTT
V: TRBV20-1; size: -; J: TRBJ2-5; D: TRBD2; CDR3: CSAHSPSGGQETQYF; DNA: TGCAGTGCCCACTCTCCCTCGGGGGGGCAAGAGACCCAGTACTTC
V: TRBV27; size: -; J: TRBJ2-1; D: TRBD2; CDR3: CASSLQREGYNEQFF; DNA: TGTGCCAGCAGTTTACAGAGGGAGGGGTACAATGAGCAGTTCTTC
V: TRBV28; size: -; J: TRBJ2-1; D: -; CDR3: CASRSQGRSYNEQFF; DNA: TGTGCCAGCAGGTCGCAGGGACGCTCCTACAATGAGCAGTTCTTC
V: TRBV2; size: -; J: TRBJ2-7; D: TRBD1; CDR3: CASSDVAGGIYEQYF; DNA: TGTGCCAGCAGTGATGTTGCAGGGGGCATATACGAGCAGTACTTC
V: TRBV6-5; size: many; J: TRBJ1-6; D: TRBD1; CDR3: CASSLLGQGVSPLHF; DNA: TGTGCCAGCAGTCTCCTAGGACAGGGGGTCTCACCCCTCCACTTT
V: TRBV11-1; size: -; J: TRBJ2-7; D: -; CDR3: CASSLGVTVSYEQYF; DNA: TGTGCCAGCAGCTTAGGAGTGACAGTATCCTACGAGCAGTACTTC
V: TRBV4-2; size: many; J: TRBJ1-3; D: -; CDR3: CASSQAENTIYF; DNA: TGTGCCAGCAGCCAAGCGGAAAACACCATATATTTT
V: TRBV6-5; size: many; J: TRBJ1-4; D: -; CDR3: CASSYSGATTNEKLFF; DNA: TGTGCCAGCAGTTACTCGGGGGCAACGACTAATGAAAAACTGTTTTTT
V: TRBV30; size: few; J: TRBJ2-3; D: TRBD2; CDR3: CAWSVRREFDTQYF; DNA: TGTGCCTGGAGTGTACGGCGGGAGTTCGATACGCAGTATTTT
V: TRBV24-1; size: -; J: TRBJ2-6; D: -; CDR3: CATSDSTSGANVLTF; DNA: TGTGCCACCAGTGATTCAACCTCTGGGGCCAACGTCCTGACTTTC
V: TRBV25-1; size: few; J: TRBJ1-4; D: -; CDR3: CASSERRNEKLFF; DNA: TGTGCCAGCAGTGAACGGAGGAATGAAAAACTGTTTTTT
V: TRBV12-3/TRBV12-4; size: many; J: TRBJ1-5; D: -; CDR3: CASSTNSPWGSNQPQHF; DNA: TGTGCCAGCAGTACTAATTCCCCTTGGGGTAGCAATCAGCCCCAGCATTTT
V: TRBV15; size: -; J: TRBJ2-3; D: -; CDR3: CATSSSGGLGSGTDTQYF; DNA: TGTGCCACCAGCAGTTCAGGAGGCCTAGGTTCAGGGACAGATACGCAGTATTTT
V: TRBV4-3; size: few; J: TRBJ2-3; D: TRBD2; CDR3: CASSHAGGTDTQYF; DNA: TGCGCCAGCAGCCACGCGGGGGGCACAGATACGCAGTATTTT
V: TRBV19; size: many; J: TRBJ2-1; D: TRBD2; CDR3: CASSQPSGRFEQFF; DNA: TGTGCCAGTAGTCAGCCTAGCGGGAGATTTGAGCAGTTCTTC